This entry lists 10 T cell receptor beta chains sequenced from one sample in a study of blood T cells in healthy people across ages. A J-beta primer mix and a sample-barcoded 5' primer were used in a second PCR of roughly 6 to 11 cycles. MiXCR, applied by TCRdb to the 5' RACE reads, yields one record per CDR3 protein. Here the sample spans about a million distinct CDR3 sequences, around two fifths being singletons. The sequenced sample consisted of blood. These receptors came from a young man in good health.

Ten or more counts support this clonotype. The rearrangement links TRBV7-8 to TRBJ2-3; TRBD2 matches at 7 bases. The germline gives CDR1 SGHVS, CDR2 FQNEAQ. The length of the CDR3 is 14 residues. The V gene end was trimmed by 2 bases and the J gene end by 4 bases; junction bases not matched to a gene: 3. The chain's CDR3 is CASSLPSGADTQYF. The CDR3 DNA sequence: TGTGCCAGCAGCTTACCTAGCGGTGCAGATACGCAGTATTTT.

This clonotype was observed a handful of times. CDR3 in DNA: TGTGCCAGCAGTGAAGGGCCAGGGAAGCCCCAGCATTTT. Protein: CASSEGPGKPQHF. This chain uses TRBV6-1 with TRBJ1-5, with D perhaps TRBD1 (5 bases). V was pared by 1 base and J by 8 bases, with 9 bases between. Germline loops: CDR1 MNHNS, CDR2 SASEGT. The CDR3 is 13 residues long.

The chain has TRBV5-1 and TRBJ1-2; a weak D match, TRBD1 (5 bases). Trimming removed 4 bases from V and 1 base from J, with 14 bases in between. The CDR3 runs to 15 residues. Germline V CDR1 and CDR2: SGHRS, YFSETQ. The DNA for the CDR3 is TGCGCCAGCAGCCCGGGGGGACGTGTTAACTATGGCTACACCTTC. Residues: CASSPGGRVNYGYTF.

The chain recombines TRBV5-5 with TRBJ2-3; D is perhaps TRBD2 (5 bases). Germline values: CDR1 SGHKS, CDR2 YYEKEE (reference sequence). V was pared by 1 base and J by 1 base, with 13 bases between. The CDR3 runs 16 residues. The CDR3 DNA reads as TGTGCCAGCAGCTTGTTTCCTAGCTCAGGCACAGATACGCAGTATTTT. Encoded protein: CASSLFPSSGTDTQYF.

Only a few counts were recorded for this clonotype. CDR3 DNA: TGTGCCAGCAGAACAGGGGGCGCGGGTGGCTACACCTTC. It specifies CASRTGGAGGYTF. The V and J genes are TRBV12-3 or TRBV12-4 and TRBJ1-2; 9 positions match TRBD1. This CDR3 is 13 amino acids long. V shed 6 bases and J 7 bases; nucleotides not matched to a gene: 6.

CDR3 DNA sequence: TGTGCCATCCGCAAGACGGGACGCACCAACACCGGGGAGCTGTTTTTT. It yields the protein CAIRKTGRTNTGELFF. The V and J genes are TRBV10-3 and TRBJ2-2; D is perhaps TRBD1 or TRBD2 (5 bases each). The germline V gene encodes CDR1 ENHRY and CDR2 SYGVKD. The CDR3 totals 16 residues. The V and J ends lost 8 bases and 2 bases respectively, with 18 bases between them.

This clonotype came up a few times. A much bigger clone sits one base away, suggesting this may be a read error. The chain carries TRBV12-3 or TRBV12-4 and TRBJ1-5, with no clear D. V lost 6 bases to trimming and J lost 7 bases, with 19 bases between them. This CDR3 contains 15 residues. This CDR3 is CASSPQNGDWQPQHF. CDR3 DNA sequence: TGTGCCAGCAGCCCTCAGAACGGGGATTGGCAGCCCCAGCATTTT.

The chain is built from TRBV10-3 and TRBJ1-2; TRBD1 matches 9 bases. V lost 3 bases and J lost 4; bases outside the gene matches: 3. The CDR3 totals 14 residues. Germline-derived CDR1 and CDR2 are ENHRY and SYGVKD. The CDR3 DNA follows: TGTGCCATCAGTGACCCGACAGGGGGCTATGGCTACACCTTC. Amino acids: CAISDPTGGYGYTF.

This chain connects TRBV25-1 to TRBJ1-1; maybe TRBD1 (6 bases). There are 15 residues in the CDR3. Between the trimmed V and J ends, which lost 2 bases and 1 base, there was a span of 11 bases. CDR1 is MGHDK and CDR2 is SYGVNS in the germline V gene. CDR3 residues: CASSERGAGNTEAFF. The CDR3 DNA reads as TGTGCCAGCAGTGAAAGGGGGGCGGGGAACACTGAAGCTTTCTTT.

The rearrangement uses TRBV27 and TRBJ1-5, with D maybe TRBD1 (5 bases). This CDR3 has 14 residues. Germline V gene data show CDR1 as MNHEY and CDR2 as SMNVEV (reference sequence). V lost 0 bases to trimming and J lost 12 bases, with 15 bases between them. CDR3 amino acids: CASSLSGGIKLQHF. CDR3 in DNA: TGTGCCAGCAGTTTATCGGGGGGAATCAAGCTCCAGCATTTT.